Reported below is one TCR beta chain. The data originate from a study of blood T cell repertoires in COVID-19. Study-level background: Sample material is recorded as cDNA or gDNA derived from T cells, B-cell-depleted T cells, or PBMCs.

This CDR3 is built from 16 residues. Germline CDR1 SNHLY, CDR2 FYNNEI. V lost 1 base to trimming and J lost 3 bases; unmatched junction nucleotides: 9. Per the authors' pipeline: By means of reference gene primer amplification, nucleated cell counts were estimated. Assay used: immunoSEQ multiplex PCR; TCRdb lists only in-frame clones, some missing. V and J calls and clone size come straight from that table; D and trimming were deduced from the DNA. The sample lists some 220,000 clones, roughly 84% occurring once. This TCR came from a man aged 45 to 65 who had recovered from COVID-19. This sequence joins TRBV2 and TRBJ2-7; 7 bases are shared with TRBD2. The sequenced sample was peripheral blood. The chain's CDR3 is CASSEDMGGGSYEQYF. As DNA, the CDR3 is TGTGCCAGCAGTGAAGACATGGGGGGGGGAAGCTACGAGCAGTACTTC.